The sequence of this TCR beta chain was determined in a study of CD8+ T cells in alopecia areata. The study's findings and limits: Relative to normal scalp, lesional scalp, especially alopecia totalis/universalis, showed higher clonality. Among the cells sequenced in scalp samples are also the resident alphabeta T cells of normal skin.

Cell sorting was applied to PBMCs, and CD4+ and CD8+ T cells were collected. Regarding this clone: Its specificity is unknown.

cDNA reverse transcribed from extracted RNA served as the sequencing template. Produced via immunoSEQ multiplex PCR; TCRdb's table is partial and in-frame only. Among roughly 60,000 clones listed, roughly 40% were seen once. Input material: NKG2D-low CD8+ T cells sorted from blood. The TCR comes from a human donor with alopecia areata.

CDR3: CSVEEDGRGSLGYTF. The CDR3 nucleotides are TGCAGCGTTGAGGAAGATGGCAGGGGAAGTCTTGGCTACACCTTC. The chain links TRBV29-1 to TRBJ1-2, with a possible D match to TRBD1 (6 bases). V lost 3 bases to trimming and J lost 7 bases, with 21 bases between them. Germline CDR1 is SQVTM and CDR2 is ANQGSEA. The CDR3 totals 15 residues.